Shown below are 29 T cell receptor beta chains from a single sample sequenced in a study of PD-L1 blockade in urothelial cancer. Time point specified: pretreatment peripheral blood. Libraries were prepared by immunoSEQ multiplex PCR; TCRdb keeps only in-frame clonotypes and omits some of them. The sample has approximately 100,000 clones; more than 70% are singletons. This sample comprised PBMCs, obtained around atezolizumab (anti-PD-L1) treatment. These receptors originate from a woman at least 80 years old with urothelial cancer.

The chain uses TRBV6-1 and TRBJ1-2; weak D call: TRBD1 (6 bases). CDR1 is MNHNS and CDR2 is SASEGT in the germline V gene. The CDR3 is 12 amino acids. Trimming pared 3 bases from V and 8 bases from J, leaving 10 bases between. Here the CDR3 DNA reads TGTGCCAGCAGTGAGGACAGATCGGGCTACACCTTC. Protein product: CASSEDRSGYTF.

The chain is built from TRBV11-2 and TRBJ2-5; D is undetermined. The germline V gene encodes CDR1 SGHAT and CDR2 FQNNGV. CDR3 length: 12 residues. Trimming took 5 bases from V and 0 from J, leaving 4 bases between them. DNA of the CDR3: TGTGCCAGCAGCCCATACCAAGAGACCCAGTACTTC. As protein: CASSPYQETQYF.

In DNA form, the CDR3 reads TGTGCCAGCAGTCCGGGGAATAGCGGGAGTCATGAGCAGTTCTTC. Encoded protein: CASSPGNSGSHEQFF. The chain carries TRBV5-4 and TRBJ2-1; 9 bases are a match to TRBD2. The CDR3 spans 15 residues. Trimming at V came to 5 bases and at J to 8 bases, leaving 11 bases not matched to a gene. CDR1 and CDR2 from the germline V gene are SGHNT and YYREEE (reference sequence). The whole variable domain, filled in from reference TRBV5-4 and TRBJ2-1, reads ETGVTQSPTHLIKTRGQQVTLRCSSQSGHNTVSWYQQALGQGPQFIFQYYREEENGRGNFPPRFSGLQFPNYSSELNVNALELDDSALYLCASSPGNSGSHEQFFGPGTRLTVL.

The chain recombines TRBV5-1 with TRBJ2-1, with 12 bases fitting TRBD2. Unmatched junction bases numbered 6, after V lost 3 bases and J lost 5 bases. Per germline, CDR1 SGHRS and CDR2 YFSETQ. The CDR3 covers 16 residues. The CDR3 DNA follows: TGCGCCAGCAGCTCGACTAGCGGGAGCGGGGACAATGAGCAGTTCTTC. This gives the protein CASSSTSGSGDNEQFF.

As regards this clone: Other DNA sequences from this sample encode an identical CDR3 as well. The chain is built from TRBV28 and TRBJ2-7; D is unresolved. CDR3 length equals 14 residues. Germline V gives CDR1 MDHEN, CDR2 SYDVKM. Trimming stripped 3 bases from V and 0 bases from J, with 9 bases between. CDR3 DNA sequence: TGTGCCAGCAGTTTGGTTGGCAGCTCCTACGAGCAGTACTTC. Translation: CASSLVGSSYEQYF.

The chain employs TRBV7-3 and TRBJ2-3; 14 nucleotides align to TRBD2. The germline CDR1 and CDR2 sequences are SGHTA and FQGTGA. V shed 8 bases and J 1 base; nucleotides not matched to a gene: 11. The CDR3 totals 18 residues. The CDR3 region has the DNA TGTGCCAGCGGCCCCGGGACTAGCGGGAGAGGTGGCACAGATACGCAGTATTTT. This codes for CASGPGTSGRGGTDTQYF. Full variable domain (missing parts from reference TRBV7-3 and TRBJ2-3): GAGVSQTPSNKVTEKGKYVELRCDPISGHTALYWYRQSLGQGPEFLIYFQGTGAADDSGLPNDRFFAVRPEGSVSTLKIQRTERGDSAVYLCASGPGTSGRGGTDTQYFGPGTRLTVL.

The J gene is TRBJ2-1, the V gene TRBV4-1; no clear D. CDR3 length: 17 amino acids. Trimming shortened V by 2 bases and J by 5 bases, and 19 bases separated the two germline ends. The germline V gene encodes CDR1 MGHRA and CDR2 YSYEKL. The CDR3, as DNA: TGCGCCAGCAGCCAACAAGATCTAATAGTTGGAGACAATGAGCAGTTCTTC. This codes for CASSQQDLIVGDNEQFF.

This clone was seen only once. V usage is TRBV10-3 and J usage is TRBJ1-2; D possibly corresponds to TRBD1 (6 bases). Trimming took off 2 bases at V and 3 bases at J, with 7 bases between the two ends. The CDR3 has 13 amino acids. Germline V gene lookup returns CDR1 ENHRY and CDR2 SYGVKD. DNA of the CDR3: TGTGCCATCAGTGAGACAGGGTACTATGGCTACACCTTC. This translates into CAISETGYYGYTF.

The rearrangement links TRBV28 to TRBJ2-1; 8 bases agree with TRBD1. CDR1 and CDR2 (germline): MDHEN, SYDVKM. Losses at the gene ends were 6 bases for V and 0 bases for J; bases not matched to a gene: 4. This CDR3 spans 15 amino acids. The CDR3 here is CASRNTGGSYNEQFF. DNA of the CDR3: TGTGCCAGCAGGAATACAGGGGGCTCCTACAATGAGCAGTTCTTC.

The chain carries TRBV30 and TRBJ1-2; TRBD1 matches at 12 bases. Germline loops: CDR1 GTSNPN, CDR2 SVGIG (reference sequence). The CDR3 runs 17 residues. After removal of 0 bases from V and 7 bases from J, the junction contained 12 bases not matched to a gene. CDR3 sequence: CAWSVGGTGGALRGYTF. The CDR3 nucleotides are TGTGCCTGGAGTGTTGGTGGGACAGGGGGCGCTTTACGTGGCTACACCTTC.

The rearrangement joins TRBV5-4 to TRBJ2-7; maybe TRBD1 (5 bases). The germline gives CDR1 SGHNT, CDR2 YYREEE (reference sequence). V lost 4 bases, J lost 2 bases, and 7 bases lay in between. The CDR3 covers 12 residues. The CDR3 sequence: CASSADTYEQYF. The CDR3 nucleotides read TGTGCCAGCAGCGCGGACACCTACGAGCAGTACTTC.

The chain has TRBV4-1 and TRBJ1-2, with TRBD1 matching over 9 bases. CDR3 length equals 14 residues. V shed 6 bases, J shed 2 bases, and the junction held 4 bases outside the gene matches. Germline V gene data show CDR1 as MGHRA and CDR2 as YSYEKL. The CDR3 sequence is CASRATGGNYGYTF. The CDR3 nucleotides are TGCGCCAGCAGAGCGACAGGGGGGAACTATGGCTACACCTTC.

The chain links TRBV5-1 to TRBJ1-1, with D unclear. The V end lost 0 bases, the J end lost 4 bases, and 10 bases lay between the germline ends. The CDR3 extends over 14 amino acids. CDR1 is SGHRS and CDR2 is YFSETQ in the germline V gene. CDR3 region: CASSLELRSTEAFF. CDR3 nucleotide sequence: TGCGCCAGCAGCTTGGAACTAAGGTCCACTGAAGCTTTCTTT.

This clone was found a few times. The chain couples TRBV9 to TRBJ1-5; no firm D call. The V end was cut by 0 bases, the J end by 6 bases, with 10 bases between. This CDR3 has 14 residues. Germline assignment: CDR1 SGDLS and CDR2 YYNGEE. The CDR3 nucleotides read TGTGCCAGCAGCGTAGGAAACAGTTTTCAGCCCCAGCATTTT. Protein product: CASSVGNSFQPQHF.

This chain connects TRBV5-1 to TRBJ2-7, with a weak D call TRBD2 (5 bases). Germline CDR1 and CDR2: SGHRS and YFSETQ. CDR3 length: 14 residues. V lost 4 bases to trimming and J lost 1 base, with 12 bases between them. This CDR3 is CASSPHGSSYEQYF. For the CDR3, the DNA is TGCGCCAGCAGCCCCCATGGGAGTTCCTACGAGCAGTACTTC.

This chain connects TRBV28 to TRBJ2-5; possibly TRBD1 for D (5 bases). V lost 5 bases to trimming and J lost 1 base, with 11 bases between them. CDR1 is MDHEN and CDR2 is SYDVKM in the germline V gene. The CDR3 length is 14 residues. DNA for the CDR3: TGTGCCAGCAGTCCCAGGGATGCCCAAGAGACCCAGTACTTC. This sequence encodes CASSPRDAQETQYF.

The J gene is TRBJ2-7, the V gene TRBV7-2; 10 nucleotides match TRBD2. CDR1 SGHTA and CDR2 FQGNSA come from the germline V gene. Trimming at V came to 0 bases and at J to 8 bases, leaving 7 bases not matched to a gene. The CDR3 has 15 residues. The CDR3 DNA reads as TGTGCCAGCAGCTTAGCAGGTCTAGCGGGAGAGCAGCAGTACTTC. Translation: CASSLAGLAGEQQYF.

The chain carries TRBV6-4 and TRBJ2-1; 9 bases are shared with TRBD2. From germline, CDR1 is MRHNA and CDR2 SNTAGT. J gave up 3 bases and V 2 bases, and 2 bases lay outside the gene matches. The CDR3 has 15 amino acids. The CDR3: CASSDRREGYNEQFF. In nucleotides, the CDR3 is TGTGCCAGCAGTGACCGGCGGGAGGGCTACAATGAGCAGTTCTTC.

The chain uses TRBV6-1 and TRBJ2-4; D is undetermined. The CDR3 length is 14 residues. Germline CDR1 MNHNS, CDR2 SASEGT. Trimming cost V 7 bases and J 0 bases, with 10 bases left between them. The CDR3 reads CASTIQRAKNIQYF. The CDR3 nucleotides read TGTGCCAGCACTATACAGAGAGCCAAAAACATTCAGTACTTC.

The CDR3 is CASSLGGIDQPQHF. Written as DNA, the CDR3 is TGCGCCAGCAGCTTGGGAGGGATCGATCAGCCCCAGCATTTT. The chain joins TRBV5-1 to TRBJ1-5; no firm D call. CDR3 size: 14 residues. Germline-derived CDR1 and CDR2 are SGHRS and YFSETQ. Trimming pared 0 bases from V and 5 bases from J, leaving 9 bases between.

The chain has TRBV10-3 and TRBJ1-1; 10 nucleotides line up with TRBD1. Trimming cost V 4 bases and J 1 base; bases outside gene matches: 3. This CDR3 comprises 15 residues. Germline CDR1 and CDR2: ENHRY and SYGVKD. The CDR3 reads CAISGQGASNTEAFF. The CDR3 nucleotides read TGTGCCATCAGTGGACAGGGGGCATCGAACACTGAAGCTTTCTTT.

J is TRBJ1-1 and V is TRBV27; D is unresolved. CDR1 is MNHEY and CDR2 is SMNVEV in the germline V gene (reference sequence). V was cut by 7 bases and J by 2 bases, with 11 bases left in between. The CDR3 is 13 amino acids. CDR3 sequence: CASKTQANTEAFF. Written as DNA, the CDR3 is TGTGCCAGCAAGACACAAGCTAACACTGAAGCTTTCTTT.

The chain has TRBV6-1 and TRBJ1-3; 7 nucleotides align to TRBD1. The V gene end was trimmed by 1 base and the J gene end by 3 bases; junction bases not matched to a gene: 9. Germline loops: CDR1 MNHNS, CDR2 SASEGT. CDR3 length: 17 residues. The CDR3 nucleotides read TGTGCCAGCAGTGAAGACAGGGGCCGCGCTTATGGAAACACCATATATTTT. Its protein is CASSEDRGRAYGNTIYF.

This chain joins TRBV6-1 and TRBJ2-3; 8 nucleotides match TRBD2. Germline V gene lookup returns CDR1 MNHNS and CDR2 SASEGT. The CDR3 consists of 16 residues. J was trimmed by 2 bases and V by 1 base; bases with no gene match: 5. The CDR3 DNA follows: TGTGCCAGCAGTGAAGGGGCTAGCGGGTACACAGATACGCAGTATTTT. Translated: CASSEGASGYTDTQYF.

The chain links TRBV5-6 to TRBJ1-1; D remains unclear. This CDR3 is 14 amino acids long. The V and J ends lost 0 bases and 1 base respectively, with 7 bases between them. Per germline, CDR1 SGHDT and CDR2 YYEEEE. The CDR3 protein is CASSLVGGNTEAFF. CDR3 nucleotide sequence: TGTGCCAGCAGCTTGGTAGGAGGGAACACTGAAGCTTTCTTT.

The V gene is TRBV28, the J gene TRBJ1-1, with D possibly being TRBD1 (5 bases). The CDR3 spans 13 residues. Germline V gene sequence: CDR1 MDHEN, CDR2 SYDVKM. V lost 11 bases and J 4 bases, leaving 17 bases between the germline ends. The CDR3 DNA follows: TGTGCCGTAAAGTTCGGGGGAGGCACTGAAGCTTTCTTT. Translated, it gives CAVKFGGGTEAFF.

The J gene is TRBJ2-2, the V gene TRBV6-1, with 13 nucleotides matching TRBD2. This CDR3 region has 15 residues. V lost 4 bases, J lost 5 bases, and 1 base stayed unmatched. Per germline, CDR1 MNHNS and CDR2 SASEGT. CDR3 residues: CASSGLAGGTGELFF. Here the CDR3 DNA reads TGTGCCAGCAGTGGACTAGCGGGAGGTACCGGGGAGCTGTTTTTT.

V usage is TRBV6-5 and J usage is TRBJ2-7, with 9 bases that match TRBD2. V was clipped by 6 bases and J by 6 bases; unmatched bases: 9. Germline CDR1 reads MNHEY; CDR2 reads SVGAGI. The CDR3 runs 14 residues. CDR3 coding DNA: TGTGCCAGCAGCAGCGGGGGGACCCGTTCCGAGCAGTACTTC. This gives the protein CASSSGGTRSEQYF.

The V call is TRBV6-1, the J call TRBJ1-3; the D gene is possibly TRBD1 (5 bases). Germline CDR1 reads MNHNS; CDR2 reads SASEGT. The CDR3 spans 15 residues. V was shortened by 6 bases and J by 3 bases, with 15 bases between the two germline ends. The CDR3 here is CASRPGRTGGNTIYF. The CDR3 DNA reads as TGTGCCAGCAGGCCTGGACGAACAGGTGGAAACACCATATATTTT.